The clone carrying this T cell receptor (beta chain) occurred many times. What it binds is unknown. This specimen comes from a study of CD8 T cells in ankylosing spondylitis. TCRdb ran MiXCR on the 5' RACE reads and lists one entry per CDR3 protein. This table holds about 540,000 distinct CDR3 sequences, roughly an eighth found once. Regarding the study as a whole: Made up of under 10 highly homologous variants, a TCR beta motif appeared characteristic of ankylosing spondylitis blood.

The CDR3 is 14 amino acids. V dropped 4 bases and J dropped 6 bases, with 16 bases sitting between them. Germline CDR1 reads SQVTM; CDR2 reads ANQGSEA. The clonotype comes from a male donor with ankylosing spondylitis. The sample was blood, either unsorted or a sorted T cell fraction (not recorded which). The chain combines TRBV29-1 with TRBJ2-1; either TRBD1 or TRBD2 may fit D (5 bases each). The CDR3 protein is CSVVGQGVGNEQFF. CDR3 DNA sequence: TGCAGCGTTGTGGGGCAGGGAGTAGGCAATGAGCAGTTCTTC.